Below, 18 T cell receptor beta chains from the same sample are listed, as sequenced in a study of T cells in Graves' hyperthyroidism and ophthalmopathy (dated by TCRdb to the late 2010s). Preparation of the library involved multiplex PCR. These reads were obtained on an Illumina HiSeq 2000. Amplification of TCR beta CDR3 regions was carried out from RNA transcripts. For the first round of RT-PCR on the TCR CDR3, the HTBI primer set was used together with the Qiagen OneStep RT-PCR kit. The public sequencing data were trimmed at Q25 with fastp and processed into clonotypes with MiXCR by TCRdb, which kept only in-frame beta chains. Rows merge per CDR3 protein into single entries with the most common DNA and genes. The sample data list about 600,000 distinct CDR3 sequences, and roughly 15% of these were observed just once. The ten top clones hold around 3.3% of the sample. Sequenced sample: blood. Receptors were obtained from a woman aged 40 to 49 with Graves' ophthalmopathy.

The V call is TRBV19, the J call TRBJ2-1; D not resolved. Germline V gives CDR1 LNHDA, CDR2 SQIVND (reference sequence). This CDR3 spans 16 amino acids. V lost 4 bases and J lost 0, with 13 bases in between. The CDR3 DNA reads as TGTGCCAGTAGTAGCCTACTCGTGAGCTCCTACAATGAGCAGTTCTTC. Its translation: CASSSLLVSSYNEQFF.

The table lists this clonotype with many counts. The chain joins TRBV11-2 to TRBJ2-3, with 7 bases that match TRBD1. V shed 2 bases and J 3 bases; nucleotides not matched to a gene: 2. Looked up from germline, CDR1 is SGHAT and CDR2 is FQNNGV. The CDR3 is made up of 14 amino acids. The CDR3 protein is CASSLTRGTDTQYF. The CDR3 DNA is TGTGCCAGCAGCTTAACCAGGGGGACAGATACGCAGTATTTT.

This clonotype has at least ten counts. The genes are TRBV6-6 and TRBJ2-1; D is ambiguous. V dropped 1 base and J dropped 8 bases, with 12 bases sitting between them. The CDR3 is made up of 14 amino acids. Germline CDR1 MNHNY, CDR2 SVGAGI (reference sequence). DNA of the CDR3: TGTGCCAGCAGTTACTTTGGCAATTTCGATGAGCAGTTCTTC. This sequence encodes CASSYFGNFDEQFF.

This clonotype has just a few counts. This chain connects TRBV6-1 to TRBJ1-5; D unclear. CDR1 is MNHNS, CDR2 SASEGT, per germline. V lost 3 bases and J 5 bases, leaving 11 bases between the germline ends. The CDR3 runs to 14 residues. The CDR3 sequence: CASSDKGRDQPQHF. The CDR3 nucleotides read TGTGCCAGCAGTGATAAAGGGAGAGATCAGCCCCAGCATTTT.

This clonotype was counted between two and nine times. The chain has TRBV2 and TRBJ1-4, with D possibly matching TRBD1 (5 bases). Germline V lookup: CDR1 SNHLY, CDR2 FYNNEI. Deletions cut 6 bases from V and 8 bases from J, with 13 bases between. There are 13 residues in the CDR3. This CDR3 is CASRGRENEKLFF. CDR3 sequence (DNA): TGTGCCAGCAGGGGCAGGGAAAACGAAAAACTGTTTTTT.

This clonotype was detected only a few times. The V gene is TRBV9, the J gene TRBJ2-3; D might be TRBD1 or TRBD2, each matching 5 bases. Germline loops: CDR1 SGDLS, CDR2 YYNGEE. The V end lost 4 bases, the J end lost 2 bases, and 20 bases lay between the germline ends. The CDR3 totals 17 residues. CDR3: CASSPRGGTDFTDTQYF. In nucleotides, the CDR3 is TGTGCCAGCAGCCCCCGAGGTGGGACCGATTTCACAGATACGCAGTATTTT. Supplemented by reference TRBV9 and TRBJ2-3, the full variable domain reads DSGVTQTPKHLITATGQRVTLRCSPRSGDLSVYWYQQSLDQGLQFLIQYYNGEERAKGNILERFSAQQFPDLHSELNLSSLELGDSALYFCASSPRGGTDFTDTQYFGPGTRLTVL.

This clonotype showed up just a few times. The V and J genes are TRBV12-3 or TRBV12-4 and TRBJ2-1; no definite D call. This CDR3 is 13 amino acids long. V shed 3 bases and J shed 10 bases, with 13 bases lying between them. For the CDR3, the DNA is TGTGCCAGCAGTTTCTTGTCCCTTGCCGAGCAGTTCTTC. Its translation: CASSFLSLAEQFF.

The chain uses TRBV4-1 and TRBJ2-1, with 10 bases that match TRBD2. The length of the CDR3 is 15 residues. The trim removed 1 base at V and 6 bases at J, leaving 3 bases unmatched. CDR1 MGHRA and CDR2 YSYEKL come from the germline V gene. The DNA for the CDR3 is TGCGCCAGCAGCCAAGTGGGACTAGCGAGCAATGAGCAGTTCTTC. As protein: CASSQVGLASNEQFF.

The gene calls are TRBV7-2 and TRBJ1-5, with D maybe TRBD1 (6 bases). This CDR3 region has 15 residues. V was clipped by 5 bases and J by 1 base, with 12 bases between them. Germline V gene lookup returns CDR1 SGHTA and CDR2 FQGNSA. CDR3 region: CASSKQGNSNQPQHF. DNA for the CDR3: TGTGCCAGCAGCAAACAGGGCAACAGCAATCAGCCCCAGCATTTT.

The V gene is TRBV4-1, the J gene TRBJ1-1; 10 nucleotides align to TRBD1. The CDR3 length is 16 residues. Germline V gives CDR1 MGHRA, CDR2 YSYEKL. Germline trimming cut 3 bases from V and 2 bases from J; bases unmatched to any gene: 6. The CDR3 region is CASSQADRGDNTEAFF. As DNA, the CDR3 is TGCGCCAGCAGCCAGGCGGACAGGGGGGATAACACTGAAGCTTTCTTT.

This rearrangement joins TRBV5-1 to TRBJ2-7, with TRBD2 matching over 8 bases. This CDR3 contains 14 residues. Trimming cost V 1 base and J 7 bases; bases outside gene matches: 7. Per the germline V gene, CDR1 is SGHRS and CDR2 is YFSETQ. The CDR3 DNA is TGCGCCAGCAGCTTGATCGTAGCGGGAAGGGAGCAGTACTTC. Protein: CASSLIVAGREQYF.

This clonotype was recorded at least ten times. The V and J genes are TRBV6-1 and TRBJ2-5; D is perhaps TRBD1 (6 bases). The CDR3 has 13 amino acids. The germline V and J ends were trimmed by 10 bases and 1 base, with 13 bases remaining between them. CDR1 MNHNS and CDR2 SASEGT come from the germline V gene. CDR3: CATSWTVQETQYF. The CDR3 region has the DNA TGTGCCACCTCATGGACAGTCCAAGAGACCCAGTACTTC.

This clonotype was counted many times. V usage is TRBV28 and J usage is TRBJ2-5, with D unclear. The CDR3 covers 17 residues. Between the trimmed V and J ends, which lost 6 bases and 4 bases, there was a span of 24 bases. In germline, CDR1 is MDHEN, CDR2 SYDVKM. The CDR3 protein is CASSRIIGPTNGETQYF. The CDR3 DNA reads TGTGCCAGCAGCCGAATCATTGGACCTACCAACGGAGAGACCCAGTACTTC.

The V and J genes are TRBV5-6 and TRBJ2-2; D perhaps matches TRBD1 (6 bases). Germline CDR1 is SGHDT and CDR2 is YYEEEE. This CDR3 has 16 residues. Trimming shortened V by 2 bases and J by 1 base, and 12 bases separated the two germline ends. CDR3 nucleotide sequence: TGTGCCAGCAGCTTTGACGACAGGCGGAACACCGGGGAGCTGTTTTTT. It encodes CASSFDDRRNTGELFF.

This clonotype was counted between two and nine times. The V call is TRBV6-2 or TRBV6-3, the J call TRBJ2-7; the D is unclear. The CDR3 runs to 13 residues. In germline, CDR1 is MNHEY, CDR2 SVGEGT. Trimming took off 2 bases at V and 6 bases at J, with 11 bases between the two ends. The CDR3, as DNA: TGTGCCAGCAGTTACGGTCCGGGCGCCGAGCAGTACTTC. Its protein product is CASSYGPGAEQYF.

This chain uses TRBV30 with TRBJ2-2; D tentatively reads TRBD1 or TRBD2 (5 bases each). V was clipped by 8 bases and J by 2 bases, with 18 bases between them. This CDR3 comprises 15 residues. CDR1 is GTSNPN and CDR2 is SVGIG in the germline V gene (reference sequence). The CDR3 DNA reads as TGTGCCCTGGGAGAGGGGAATAAAAACACCGGGGAGCTGTTTTTT. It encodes CALGEGNKNTGELFF.

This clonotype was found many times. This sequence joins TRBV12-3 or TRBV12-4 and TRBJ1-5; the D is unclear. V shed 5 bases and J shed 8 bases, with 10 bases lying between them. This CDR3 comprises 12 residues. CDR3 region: CASSLSIKPQHF. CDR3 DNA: TGTGCCAGCAGTCTCTCAATCAAGCCCCAGCATTTT.

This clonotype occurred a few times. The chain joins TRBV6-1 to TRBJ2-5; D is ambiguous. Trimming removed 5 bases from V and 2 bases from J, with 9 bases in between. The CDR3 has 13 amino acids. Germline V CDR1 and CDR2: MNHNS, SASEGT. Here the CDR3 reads CASSSVIQETQYF. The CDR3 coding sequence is TGTGCCAGCAGTTCGGTAATTCAAGAGACCCAGTACTTC.